The 26 T cell receptor beta chains given below trace back to one sample, sequenced in a study of blood T cell repertoires in COVID-19. Sequencing was performed with immunoSEQ multiplex PCR; in TCRdb, only in-frame clones are kept and a portion is missing. The sample lists 150,000 to 160,000 clones, about 90% seen once, with roughly 0.54% in the top ten. Sequenced sample: peripheral blood. The source of these receptors is a middle-aged man with acute or convalescent COVID-19.

The chain recombines TRBV9 with TRBJ2-1, with unresolved D. The length of the CDR3 is 16 residues. V dropped 0 bases and J dropped 0 bases, with 10 bases sitting between them. Germline CDR1 SGDLS, CDR2 YYNGEE. The CDR3 loop is CASSVGHSLSYNEQFF. The CDR3 nucleotides are TGTGCCAGCAGCGTAGGGCATTCCCTCTCCTACAATGAGCAGTTCTTC.

V gene TRBV11-2 combines with J gene TRBJ2-2, with D tentatively TRBD2 (5 bases). The CDR3 is made up of 16 amino acids. Germline values: CDR1 SGHAT, CDR2 FQNNGV. Trimming shortened V by 0 bases and J by 0 bases, and 8 bases separated the two germline ends. In DNA, the CDR3 is TGTGCCAGCAGCTTAGATCTAGCAGCGAACACCGGGGAGCTGTTTTTT. As protein: CASSLDLAANTGELFF.

The chain has TRBV29-1 and TRBJ2-7, with 15 positions matching TRBD2. Germline values: CDR1 SQVTM, CDR2 ANQGSEA. With V trimmed by 4 bases and J by 1 base, 5 bases remained unmatched. CDR3 size: 16 residues. CDR3 DNA: TGCAGCGTTGGGACTAGCGGGAGGGTGAGGTCCTACGAGCAGTACTTC. Residues: CSVGTSGRVRSYEQYF.

The chain recombines TRBV7-3 with TRBJ1-5; possible D gene TRBD1, 5 bases. Germline assignment: CDR1 SGHTA and CDR2 FQGTGA. V dropped 3 bases and J dropped 5 bases, with 8 bases sitting between them. There are 13 residues in the CDR3. The CDR3 coding sequence is TGTGCCAGCAGCTTCAGGGCGTATCAGCCCCAGCATTTT. It yields the protein CASSFRAYQPQHF. Drawing the rest from reference TRBV7-3 and TRBJ1-5, the complete variable domain is GAGVSQTPSNKVTEKGKYVELRCDPISGHTALYWYRQSLGQGPEFLIYFQGTGAADDSGLPNDRFFAVRPEGSVSTLKIQRTERGDSAVYLCASSFRAYQPQHFGDGTRLSIL.

The CDR3 spells CASSVGGWDYGYTF. The CDR3 DNA reads TGTGCCAGCAGTGTGGGAGGGTGGGACTATGGCTACACCTTC. The genes are TRBV28 and TRBJ1-2; the D is unclear. This CDR3 contains 14 residues. The germline CDR1 and CDR2 sequences are MDHEN and SYDVKM. The V gene lost 5 bases and the J gene lost 3 bases, with 13 bases spanning the gap.

The rearrangement uses TRBV11-2 and TRBJ2-2, with D perhaps matching TRBD1 (5 bases). V was trimmed by 0 bases and J by 4 bases, leaving 15 bases between them. CDR1 is SGHAT, CDR2 FQNNGV, per germline. CDR3 length: 17 residues. The CDR3, as DNA: TGTGCCAGCAGCTTAGATCAGGGTGGTCTTGGCACCGGGGAGCTGTTTTTT. As protein: CASSLDQGGLGTGELFF.

The chain carries TRBV30 and TRBJ1-6, with D possibly TRBD1 on 5 matching bases. Trimming took off 0 bases at V and 5 bases at J, with 5 bases between the two ends. The CDR3 sequence is 13 residues long. Germline CDR1 and CDR2: GTSNPN and SVGIG (reference sequence). CDR3 DNA sequence: TGTGCCTGGAGTGTACAGGATAATTCACCCCTCCACTTT. Translation: CAWSVQDNSPLHF.

The chain carries TRBV10-2 and TRBJ2-1, with 10 bases identical to TRBD2. The CDR3 extends over 14 amino acids. V lost 7 bases, J lost 5 bases, and 5 bases stayed unmatched. The germline V gene encodes CDR1 WSHSY and CDR2 SAAADI. Here the CDR3 DNA reads TGCGCCAGCAACGTAGCGGGAGGCGACAATGAGCAGTTCTTC. Translated, it gives CASNVAGGDNEQFF.

The chain links TRBV7-2 to TRBJ1-2, with 7 bases aligning to TRBD1. The V segment lost 4 bases and the J segment 1 base; nucleotides outside the gene matches: 3. Germline-derived CDR1 and CDR2 are SGHTA and FQGNSA. The length of the CDR3 is 14 residues. As DNA, the CDR3 is TGTGCCAGCAGCTCAGGGGGAGGTAACTATGGCTACACCTTC. It encodes CASSSGGGNYGYTF.

V gene TRBV29-1 combines with J gene TRBJ2-1; 7 bases are shared with TRBD2. The germline gives CDR1 SQVTM, CDR2 ANQGSEA. The CDR3 covers 13 residues. J lost 9 bases, V lost 3 bases, and 8 bases had no gene match. The CDR3 DNA reads TGCAGCGTTGAGTGGGCGGGAGTAAGTGAGCAGTTCTTC. It encodes CSVEWAGVSEQFF.

The chain combines TRBV10-3 with TRBJ1-6; maybe TRBD1 (6 bases). The V end was cut by 2 bases, the J end by 10 bases, with 12 bases between. This CDR3 region has 14 residues. Germline CDR1 and CDR2: ENHRY and SYGVKD. The CDR3 loop is CAISEEQGSSPLHF. The CDR3 DNA follows: TGTGCCATCAGTGAGGAACAGGGAAGCTCACCCCTCCACTTT.

This chain joins TRBV28 and TRBJ1-5; TRBD1 agrees at 11 bases. This CDR3 has 18 residues. With 6 bases clipped from V and 4 bases from J, the junction kept 14 bases outside the gene matches. Germline CDR1 is MDHEN and CDR2 is SYDVKM. CDR3 amino acids: CASRSPGQGGKGNQPQHF. As DNA, the CDR3 is TGTGCCAGCAGATCACCGGGACAGGGGGGTAAGGGTAATCAGCCCCAGCATTTT. Together with reference TRBV28 and TRBJ1-5, the CDR3 gives the full variable domain: DVKVTQSSRYLVKRTGEKVFLECVQDMDHENMFWYRQDPGLGLRLIYFSYDVKMKEKGDIPEGYSVSREKKERFSLILESASTNQTSMYLCASRSPGQGGKGNQPQHFGDGTRLSIL.

The chain joins TRBV5-6 to TRBJ2-2; maybe TRBD1 (6 bases). V lost 2 bases and J lost 3, with 14 bases in between. CDR3 length equals 16 residues. The V gene's germline CDR1 is SGHDT and CDR2 YYEEEE. The CDR3 loop reads CASSFYTQGHTGELFF. In DNA form, the CDR3 reads TGTGCCAGCAGCTTTTATACACAGGGCCACACCGGGGAGCTGTTTTTT.

This clone was detected only once. This rearrangement joins TRBV9 to TRBJ2-2; tentative D call: TRBD1 (5 bases). Between the trimmed V and J ends, which lost 0 bases and 6 bases, there was a span of 12 bases. Germline CDR1 and CDR2: SGDLS and YYNGEE. The CDR3 loop spans 15 amino acids. CDR3 in amino acids: CASSVVPRQSGELFF. In DNA form, the CDR3 reads TGTGCCAGCAGCGTAGTCCCCAGACAGTCCGGGGAGCTGTTTTTT.

This clone occurred once. The rearrangement uses TRBV6-5 and TRBJ1-1; D is undetermined. Trimming stripped 7 bases from V and 1 base from J, with 13 bases between. CDR1 MNHEY and CDR2 SVGAGI come from the germline V gene. The CDR3 sequence is 14 residues long. CDR3 sequence reads: CASTKRGRNTEAFF. The CDR3 DNA reads as TGTGCCAGCACCAAAAGAGGGCGGAACACTGAAGCTTTCTTT.

The chain carries TRBV6-5 and TRBJ2-1; TRBD1 matches at 8 bases. This CDR3 region has 13 residues. Germline CDR1 and CDR2: MNHEY and SVGAGI. The V and J ends lost 6 bases and 4 bases, in that order; junction bases with no gene match: 2. The CDR3 reads CASRRQGYNEQFF. The DNA of the CDR3 is TGTGCCAGCAGACGACAGGGGTACAATGAGCAGTTCTTC.

This clone was seen more than once but under ten times. The chain recombines TRBV30 with TRBJ1-3; tentatively, D is TRBD1 (5 bases). This CDR3 has 15 residues. V shed 3 bases and J shed 0 bases, with 12 bases lying between them. Looked up from germline, CDR1 is GTSNPN and CDR2 is SVGIG (reference sequence). The CDR3 here is CAWSRDSSSGNTIYF. The CDR3 coding sequence is TGTGCCTGGAGCCGGGACTCGAGCTCTGGAAACACCATATATTTT.

The V call is TRBV4-2, the J call TRBJ2-3; TRBD2 aligns across 9 bases. This CDR3 is 15 amino acids long. V lost 4 bases and J lost 4; bases outside the gene matches: 6. Germline V CDR1 and CDR2: LGHNA, YNFKEQ. CDR3 residues: CASSRGLASADTQYF. The CDR3 bases are TGTGCCAGCAGCCGAGGACTAGCGAGCGCAGATACGCAGTATTTT.

V is TRBV2 and J is TRBJ2-3; a possible D gene is TRBD1 (5 bases). This CDR3 has 13 residues. Trimming took 7 bases from V and 2 from J, leaving 10 bases between them. CDR1 SNHLY and CDR2 FYNNEI come from the germline V gene. CDR3 residues: CASTRQTTDTQYF. In DNA, the CDR3 is TGTGCCAGCACTAGACAGACCACAGATACGCAGTATTTT.

V and J are TRBV27 and TRBJ2-7; 8 bases map to TRBD2. This CDR3 has 14 residues. Germline V gene data show CDR1 as MNHEY and CDR2 as SMNVEV (reference sequence). Trimming at V came to 4 bases and at J to 2 bases, leaving 4 bases not matched to a gene. CDR3 nucleotides: TGTGCCAGCAGTTCCGGGACTAGAACCTACGAGCAGTACTTC. Its translation: CASSSGTRTYEQYF.

The chain recombines TRBV6-2 or TRBV6-3 with TRBJ2-5; 8 bases line up with TRBD2. Germline V gene lookup returns CDR1 MNHEY and CDR2 SVGEGT. V dropped 2 bases and J dropped 3; count of bases not matched to a gene: 2. The CDR3 sequence is 14 residues long. CDR3 sequence (DNA): TGTGCCAGCAGTTACATTAGCGGGGAAGAGACCCAGTACTTC. It yields the protein CASSYISGEETQYF.

This chain connects TRBV6-1 to TRBJ1-3; 7 bases align to TRBD1. The V gene's germline CDR1 is MNHNS and CDR2 SASEGT. The CDR3 has 14 amino acids. V was clipped by 6 bases and J by 6 bases; unmatched bases: 8. The CDR3 reads CASSNDRATNTIYF. DNA of the CDR3: TGTGCCAGCAGCAACGACAGGGCCACAAACACCATATATTTT.

CDR3 nucleotides: TGTGCCAGCAGCTTAAGACAGGGTGGCACAGATACGCAGTATTTT. Its translation: CASSLRQGGTDTQYF. This chain connects TRBV7-3 to TRBJ2-3; TRBD1 agrees at 7 bases. With 1 base clipped from V and 1 base from J, the junction kept 2 bases outside the gene matches. Germline CDR1 and CDR2: SGHTA and FQGTGA. CDR3 length equals 15 residues.

The chain uses TRBV28 and TRBJ1-3; no clear D. The CDR3 sequence is 16 residues long. V dropped 1 base and J dropped 4 bases, with 14 bases sitting between them. Germline assignment: CDR1 MDHEN and CDR2 SYDVKM. CDR3 residues: CASSLLSGAFGNTIYF. In DNA form, the CDR3 reads TGTGCCAGCAGTTTATTATCGGGAGCGTTCGGAAACACCATATATTTT.

The chain is built from TRBV7-9 and TRBJ1-2; 9 bases match TRBD1. This CDR3 contains 16 residues. V trimming: 6 bases; J trimming: 4 bases; junction bases outside the gene matches: 12. Germline V gives CDR1 SEHNR, CDR2 FQNEAQ (reference sequence). DNA for the CDR3: TGTGCCAGCAGGGATCCCGAAAGGGACAGGGTCTATGGCTACACCTTC. This codes for CASRDPERDRVYGYTF.

The chain couples TRBV4-1 to TRBJ2-1; 10 bases are a match to TRBD1. V lost 3 bases to trimming and J lost 8 bases; unmatched junction nucleotides: 7. In germline, CDR1 is MGHRA, CDR2 YSYEKL. This CDR3 has 15 amino acids. The CDR3 reads CASSHPGTGVDEQFF. Written as DNA, the CDR3 is TGCGCCAGCAGCCATCCCGGGACAGGGGTTGATGAGCAGTTCTTC.